A selection of T cell receptor beta chains follows, all from one sample in a study of T cell responses to AZD1222 COVID-19 vaccine. The assay was immunoSEQ multiplex PCR, and TCRdb's table has in-frame clones only and misses some. The table records 120,000 or so clones, around 90% of them present only once. The input for sequencing was peripheral blood, taken on day 0 of AZD1222 vaccination. The receptors shown here come from an adult in good health. The CDR3 runs from the conserved cysteine through the conserved F or W. The D gene is left open where the match is weak. Rows may omit the clone size; those that give it use once, few, many or a size class.

-,TRBJ1-5,TRBV6-5,-,CASGGRWQPQHF,TGTGCCAGCGGGGGGCGATGGCAGCCCCAGCATTTT
-,TRBJ1-1,TRBV5-4,-,CASSSQASPNTEAFF,TGTGCCAGCAGCTCTCAGGCGTCGCCGAACACTGAAGCTTTCTTT
-,TRBJ1-2,TRBV7-6,-,CASSLAPRGYGYTF,TGTGCCAGCAGCTTAGCTCCCAGGGGCTATGGCTACACCTTC
TRBD1,TRBJ1-1,TRBV12-3/TRBV12-4,-,CASLYGDREAFF,TGTGCCAGCCTCTACGGGGACAGGGAAGCTTTCTTT
-,TRBJ2-1,TRBV5-1,-,CASMAVGSDNEQFF,TGCGCCAGCATGGCGGTTGGCTCCGACAATGAGCAGTTCTTC
-,TRBJ2-1,TRBV13,-,CASSLRGGDEQFF,TGTGCCAGCAGCTTAAGGGGGGGCGATGAGCAGTTCTTC
-,TRBJ1-5,TRBV5-8,-,CASSLRGGNQPQHF,TGTGCCAGCAGCTTGAGAGGGGGCAATCAGCCCCAGCATTTT
TRBD2,TRBJ2-5,TRBV3-1/TRBV3-2,-,CASRGGGRTQETQYF,TGTGCCAGCAGGGGGGGCGGGAGGACTCAAGAGACCCAGTACTTC
-,TRBJ1-6,TRBV5-1,-,CASSLDPGSLGSPLHF,TGCGCCAGCAGCTTGGATCCAGGCTCCCTGGGTTCACCCCTCCACTTT
-,TRBJ1-1,TRBV29-1,-,CSVGGSSTEAFF,TGCAGCGTTGGAGGTTCGTCCACTGAAGCTTTCTTT
-,TRBJ2-5,TRBV28,once,CAIKGPGHQETQYF,TGTGCCATCAAGGGGCCGGGCCACCAAGAGACCCAGTACTTC
TRBD1,TRBJ1-2,TRBV7-2,-,CASSNRDRDSYTF,TGTGCCAGCAGCAACCGGGACAGGGACAGCTACACCTTC
-,TRBJ1-1,TRBV3-1/TRBV3-2,-,CASSQVSGTGTEAFF,TGTGCCAGCAGCCAAGTTTCAGGTACGGGAACTGAAGCTTTCTTT